This paragraph reports one T cell receptor (beta chain). Its antigen is as yet unknown. CDR3 length: 15 residues. V gave up 1 base and J gave up 4 bases, with 13 bases separating them. Germline CDR1 SEHNR, CDR2 FQNEAQ (reference sequence). This record comes from a study of T cell responses to AZD1222 COVID-19 vaccine. On the study more broadly: Pooling was applied to second doses at about 4 or about 12 weeks.

Findings of the study overall: Across spike, vaccine-associated CD4 TCRs were found, dominant at 160-218 and 743-854. Baseline serology detected seropositivity in only a handful of AZD1222 recipients.

Repertoires were generated with immunoSEQ multiplex PCR, while TCRdb's copy carries only in-frame clones and drops some. Of more than 100,000 clones in the sample, 70% to 90% were seen once. Sequencing used peripheral blood, obtained on day 0 of AZD1222 vaccination. The receptor comes from an adult in good health. J is TRBJ2-5 and V is TRBV7-9; possible D gene TRBD1, 5 bases. Here the CDR3 DNA reads TGTGCCAGCAGCTTAGGGGGCCCACCCCTAGAGACCCAGTACTTC. The encoded protein is CASSLGGPPLETQYF.